This T cell receptor (beta chain) is from a study of blood T cells in healthy people across ages. General study points: The unknown donor CMV status may have confounded expanded clonotype changes. Roughly linear age-related decline in beta diversity appeared, significant by age approximately 40. Greater diversity and more naive CD4+ cells were seen in long-lived donors than in aged donors.

Then a second PCR, running roughly 6 to 11 cycles, was carried out with a sample-barcoded 5' primer and a J-beta primer mix. TCRdb itself ran the 5' RACE reads through MiXCR, one entry per CDR3 protein. Of around 990,000 distinct CDR3 sequences listed, around 27% are singletons. Turning to this clonotype: Its antigen remains unknown.

V was cut by 3 bases and J by 0 bases, with 9 bases left in between. Germline-derived CDR1 and CDR2 are SGHDN and FVKESK. The CDR3 loop spans 15 amino acids. These data were also filed under a second study, of T cells of mothers and their children. From that report: In each mother, TCR beta CDR3 reads exceeded 10 million; in each child, they numbered a few million.

The J gene is TRBJ2-1, the V gene TRBV14; D not certain. This receptor was identified in a girl aged 2-10 years in good health. The sequencing sample was made of blood. CDR3 sequence (DNA): TGTGCCAGCAGCCACAGGAGTAGCTCCTACAATGAGCAGTTCTTC. Translation: CASSHRSSSYNEQFF.